The clone carrying this T cell receptor delta chain appeared a few times. TCRdb attributes to this sequence the protein of a much larger clone, which differs from the DNA translation at residue 13; a read error is likely, and the protein displayed is translated from the DNA. CDR1 and CDR2 (germline): GEAIGNYY, EKD. This CDR3 spans 19 amino acids. The data were obtained in a study of gamma-delta chains in newborns, infants, children. TCRdb fed the reads to CATT. The sample lists about 5,000 delta-chain clones, 0.4% to 0.45% occurring once. The sample comprised blood. V is TRDV2 and J is TRDJ3; 10 bases map to TRDD3. This TCR derives from a child who was a newborn, infant or young child, either healthy, febrile or measles-vaccinated (not recorded which). The CDR3 sequence: CACDTGGYGSSWYTRQMFF. CDR3 nucleotide sequence: TGTGCCTGTGACACCGGGGGATACGGAAGCTCCTGGTACACCCGACAGATGTTTTTC.